The entry that follows covers one TCR beta chain sequence. As yet, its antigen is unknown. The germline gives CDR1 LNHDA, CDR2 SQIVND (reference sequence). With V trimmed by 5 bases and J by 6 bases, 5 bases remained unmatched. The CDR3 consists of 13 residues. The data stem from a study of shared clonotypes between healthy human individuals. Findings and caveats of the study: Deeper or shallower sequencing was expected to change how clonotypes are shared among donors.

Profiled with immunoSEQ multiplex PCR; TCRdb holds only in-frame clones, not every one. This table has 400,000 to 600,000 clones, 90% to 97% appearing once. Sequencing input: naive CD4+ T cells sorted from blood. Subset in this sample: CD45RA+ positively selected. This sequence originates from a woman aged 25 to 39 in good health. The chain recombines TRBV19 with TRBJ2-7, with TRBD1 identical over 9 bases. CDR3 in DNA: TGTGCCAGTAGTCTCCGGGACAGGGTCGAGCAGTACTTC. Its translation is CASSLRDRVEQYF.